Below are 5 T cell receptor beta chains sequenced from a single sample in a study of blood T cell repertoires in COVID-19. TCRdb keeps only in-frame clones here, not all; method: immunoSEQ multiplex PCR. The sample records roughly 250,000 clones, 84% being singletons. Sample: peripheral blood. The source is a human donor in a cohort sampled during active COVID-19.

This rearrangement joins TRBV5-4 to TRBJ2-3, with 8 bases lining up with TRBD2. This CDR3 spans 14 amino acids. CDR1 and CDR2 from the germline V gene are SGHNT and YYREEE (reference sequence). V lost 2 bases to trimming and J lost 6 bases; unmatched junction nucleotides: 5. The CDR3 DNA follows: TGTGCCAGCAGCTTTCGGGGGGGCAGGGATACGCAGTATTTT. This encodes CASSFRGGRDTQYF.

The CDR3 DNA reads TGTGCCAGCACCCGGAGGGGGCAGGGTGAAAAACTGTTTTTT. Amino acids: CASTRRGQGEKLFF. The chain uses TRBV6-5 and TRBJ1-4; 7 positions agree with TRBD1. Looked up from germline, CDR1 is MNHEY and CDR2 is SVGAGI. The V and J ends lost 7 bases and 7 bases, in that order; junction bases with no gene match: 9. The CDR3 has 14 amino acids.

The rearrangement joins TRBV3-1 (or the pseudogene TRBV3-2) to TRBJ1-3, with 7 nucleotides matching TRBD1. V was clipped by 4 bases and J by 3 bases; unmatched bases: 6. The CDR3 length is 15 residues. Germline values: CDR1 LGHDT, CDR2 YNNKEL (reference sequence). The DNA for the CDR3 is TGTGCCAGCAGCCCCCAGCAGGGGGTTGGAAACACCATATATTTT. This codes for CASSPQQGVGNTIYF.

The chain carries TRBV6-2 or TRBV6-3 and TRBJ2-5; 8 bases are a match to TRBD2. This CDR3 contains 17 residues. The V segment lost 6 bases and the J segment 1 base; nucleotides outside the gene matches: 13. The V gene's germline CDR1 is MNHEY and CDR2 SVGEGT. This CDR3 reads CASSPGLIAGIQETQYF. CDR3 coding DNA: TGTGCCAGCAGCCCTGGGTTGATAGCGGGGATCCAAGAGACCCAGTACTTC.

The table lists this clone with a few counts. The chain carries TRBV5-1 and TRBJ1-2; 7 positions agree with TRBD1. CDR1 is SGHRS and CDR2 is YFSETQ in the germline V gene. This CDR3 contains 17 residues. The ends lost 3 bases at V and 2 bases at J; junction bases unmatched: 13. Here the CDR3 DNA reads TGCGCCAGCAGCTGGAACACTGGACAGGTAGACAACTATGGCTACACCTTC. Translated, it gives CASSWNTGQVDNYGYTF.